Below, 16 T cell receptor beta chains from the same sample are listed, as sequenced in a study of early T cells in non-severe SARS-CoV-2 infection. TCRdb recomputed calls from the 5' RACE reads with MiXCR, one row per CDR3 protein. The sample holds 70,000 or so distinct CDR3 sequences, 9.5% to 13% seen once. Here the sequenced sample was whole blood, taken at baseline. The receptor source for this set is an adult who was a healthcare worker with PCR-confirmed SARS-CoV-2 infection or an uninfected control (not recorded which).

In this sample, this clonotype turned up many times. This chain links TRBV9 with TRBJ2-2, with TRBD2 matching over 9 bases. With 5 bases clipped from V and 1 base from J, the junction kept 0 bases outside the gene matches. This CDR3 contains 14 residues. CDR1 is SGDLS, CDR2 YYNGEE, per germline. The DNA of the CDR3 is TGTGCCAGCAGACTAGCGGGGAACACCGGGGAGCTGTTTTTT. Its translation: CASRLAGNTGELFF.

This clonotype came up a few times. The chain recombines TRBV20-1 with TRBJ2-7, with D possibly matching TRBD1 (6 bases). The CDR3 is made up of 16 amino acids. The germline V and J ends were trimmed by 5 bases and 0 bases, with 20 bases remaining between them. CDR1 and CDR2 from the germline V gene are DFQATT and SNEGSKA (reference sequence). The CDR3 is CSAVLAGADASYEQYF. CDR3 coding DNA: TGCAGTGCTGTCCTTGCAGGGGCAGATGCCTCCTACGAGCAGTACTTC.

This clonotype was found a few times. The rearrangement joins TRBV20-1 to TRBJ1-5, with 7 bases that match TRBD1. The J segment lost 4 bases and the V segment lost 3 bases, leaving 9 bases of the junction unmatched. This CDR3 is built from 15 residues. The V gene's germline CDR1 is DFQATT and CDR2 SNEGSKA (reference sequence). DNA for the CDR3: TGCAGTGCTAGTGGGGGACAGCCCCCAAATCAGCCCCAGCATTTT. Amino acid sequence: CSASGGQPPNQPQHF.

This CDR3 reads CASSYAGSSYNSPLHF. CDR3 sequence (DNA): TGTGCCAGCAGTTACGCGGGAAGCTCCTATAATTCACCCCTCCACTTT. The gene calls are TRBV6-6 and TRBJ1-6; D unclear. Germline CDR1 is MNHNY and CDR2 is SVGAGI (reference sequence). V was cut by 2 bases and J by 0 bases, with 8 bases left in between. This CDR3 has 16 residues.

The J gene is TRBJ2-5, the V gene TRBV7-9, with 10 bases matching TRBD1. Trimming cost V 3 bases and J 7 bases; bases outside gene matches: 2. This CDR3 region has 13 residues. Germline V gene data show CDR1 as SEHNR and CDR2 as FQNEAQ (reference sequence). The CDR3 here is CASSFGQGGTQYF. DNA for the CDR3: TGTGCCAGCAGCTTCGGACAGGGGGGGACCCAGTACTTC.

The chain joins TRBV19 to TRBJ1-2; 7 nucleotides line up with TRBD1. The CDR3 runs 13 residues. J was trimmed by 3 bases and V by 6 bases; bases with no gene match: 4. CDR1 is LNHDA, CDR2 SQIVND, per germline (reference sequence). CDR3: CASRLGQYYGYTF. The CDR3 DNA reads as TGTGCCAGTAGGCTGGGACAGTACTATGGCTACACCTTC.

The rearrangement joins TRBV20-1 to TRBJ1-5, with 8 bases aligning to TRBD1. Germline V lookup: CDR1 DFQATT, CDR2 SNEGSKA (reference sequence). The V and J ends lost 5 bases and 4 bases, in that order; junction bases with no gene match: 7. CDR3 size: 14 residues. As DNA, the CDR3 is TGCAGTGCTCCTATAGGACAGGGAAATCAGCCCCAGCATTTT. Translated: CSAPIGQGNQPQHF.

This clonotype is medium-sized by share. The chain carries TRBV4-1 and TRBJ2-1, with 7 nucleotides matching TRBD2. Germline CDR1 is MGHRA and CDR2 is YSYEKL. The CDR3 has 16 amino acids. J lost 6 bases, V lost 0 bases, and 8 bases had no gene match. The CDR3 spells CASSQEALADFNEQFF. The CDR3 DNA sequence: TGCGCCAGCAGCCAAGAAGCGCTAGCGGACTTCAATGAGCAGTTCTTC.

This clonotype has just a few counts. The genes are TRBV16 and TRBJ1-1; no clear D gene. The CDR3 covers 15 residues. The V and J ends lost 2 bases and 0 bases respectively, with 10 bases between them. Germline CDR1 is KGHSY and CDR2 is FQNENV. The CDR3 DNA reads TGTGCCAGCAGCCAAGCACTGTTCATGAACACTGAAGCTTTCTTT. This gives the protein CASSQALFMNTEAFF. Full variable domain (missing parts from reference TRBV16 and TRBJ1-1): GEEVAQTPKHLVRGEGQKAKLYCAPIKGHSYVFWYQQVLKNEFKFLISFQNENVFDETGMPKERFSAKCLPNSPCSLEIQATKLEDSAVYFCASSQALFMNTEAFFGQGTRLTVV.

Note on this clonotype: Compared with germline, one end of the junction differs, possibly owing to a read error. The chain carries TRBV5-1 and TRBJ2-1; D is ambiguous. This CDR3 contains 14 residues. Germline loops: CDR1 SGHRS, CDR2 YFSETQ. The CDR3 spells CASSLEFSYNVQFF. Written as DNA, the CDR3 is TGCGCCAGCAGCTTGGAGTTCAGCTACAATGTGCAGTTCTTC.

This chain links TRBV27 with TRBJ2-3; D is ambiguous. V gave up 3 bases and J gave up 2 bases, with 9 bases separating them. This CDR3 is 14 amino acids long. The V gene's germline CDR1 is MNHEY and CDR2 SMNVEV (reference sequence). DNA for the CDR3: TGTGCCAGCAGTTTGGCAGAAAACACAGATACGCAGTATTTT. Its protein is CASSLAENTDTQYF.

This clonotype was seen at least ten times. V usage is TRBV20-1 and J usage is TRBJ2-7; 9 nucleotides agree with TRBD2. The CDR3 is 14 residues long. With 6 bases clipped from V and 3 bases from J, the junction kept 9 bases outside the gene matches. Germline assignment: CDR1 DFQATT and CDR2 SNEGSKA (reference sequence). The CDR3 DNA is TGCAGTGCGAGCGCTAGCGGGGAGGGCTACGAGCAGTACTTC. It codes for CSASASGEGYEQYF.

Notes on this clonotype: One end of the junction varies from germline; a read error may be responsible. The gene calls are TRBV2 and TRBJ1-4; 9 bases line up with TRBD1. This CDR3 contains 15 residues. Germline CDR1 reads SNHLY; CDR2 reads FYNNEI. CDR3 nucleotides: TGTGCCAGCAGTCAGGGACAGGGAAGGAATGAAAAACTGTCTTTT. Translation gives CASSQGQGRNEKLSF.

The DNA for the CDR3 is TGTGCCAGCAGCTTGGCAGGACAGGGTCAGGGTCAGCCCCAGCATTTT. It encodes CASSLAGQGQGQPQHF. The rearrangement uses TRBV5-5 and TRBJ1-5; 8 bases fit TRBD1. The CDR3 runs to 16 residues. Germline CDR1 and CDR2: SGHKS and YYEKEE (reference sequence). Trimming took 0 bases from V and 6 from J; bases not matched to a gene: 8.

This chain connects TRBV9 to TRBJ1-4; 8 bases are a match to TRBD1. Losses at the gene ends were 0 bases for V and 6 bases for J; bases not matched to a gene: 4. The CDR3 extends over 15 amino acids. The germline V gene has CDR1 SGDLS and CDR2 YYNGEE. The CDR3 DNA reads TGTGCCAGCAGCGTAGGGATGACAGGGGATGAAAAACTGTTTTTT. Amino acid sequence: CASSVGMTGDEKLFF.

This clonotype was picked up many times. The CDR3 DNA reads TGTGCCAGCAGCTTAGGTGTGCGAGTACCGTACTTC. Protein: CASSLGVRVPYF. V usage is TRBV7-2 and J usage is TRBJ2-7, with no clear D. The CDR3 has 12 residues. The germline V and J ends were trimmed by 1 base and 12 bases, with 13 bases remaining between them. Germline V CDR1 and CDR2: SGHTA, FQGNSA. Combining the CDR3 with reference TRBV7-2 and TRBJ2-7 gives the whole variable domain GAGVSQSPSNKVTEKGKDVELRCDPISGHTALYWYRQSLGQGLEFLIYFQGNSAPDKSGLPSDRFSAERTGGSVSTLTIQRTQQEDSAVYLCASSLGVRVPYFGPGTRLTVT.